The clone carrying this T cell receptor (beta chain) was detected ten times or more. The target antigen is unknown. J lost 2 bases, V lost 4 bases, and 6 bases had no gene match. There are 15 residues in the CDR3. Germline CDR1 is SGHAT and CDR2 is FQNNGV. The sample is drawn from a study of T cells in Graves' hyperthyroidism and ophthalmopathy. General study results and limits: Among thyroid clonotypes expanded above 0.001, most also appeared in blood.

TCR beta CDR3 sequences were amplified from RNA transcripts. During a first-round RT-PCR of the TCR CDR3, the HTBI primer set was used. MiXCR, applied by TCRdb to the multiplex PCR reads, yields one record per CDR3 protein. The table records under 400,000 distinct CDR3 sequences, around 18% of them present only once. Sequenced material: blood. This clonotype was obtained from a woman in her thirties or forties with Graves' ophthalmopathy. The J gene is TRBJ2-7, the V gene TRBV11-2; 9 positions match TRBD2. CDR3 residues: CASSSLRLAAYEQYF. CDR3 bases: TGTGCCAGCAGCTCTTTACGACTAGCGGCCTACGAGCAGTACTTC.